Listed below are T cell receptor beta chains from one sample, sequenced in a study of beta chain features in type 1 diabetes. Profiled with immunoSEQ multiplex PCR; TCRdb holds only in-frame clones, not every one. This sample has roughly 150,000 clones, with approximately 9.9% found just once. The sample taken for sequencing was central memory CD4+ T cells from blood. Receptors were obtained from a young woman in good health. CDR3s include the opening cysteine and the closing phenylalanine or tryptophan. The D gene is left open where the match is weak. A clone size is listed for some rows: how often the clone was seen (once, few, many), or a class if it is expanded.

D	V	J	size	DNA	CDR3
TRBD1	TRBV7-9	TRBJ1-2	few	TGTGCCAGCAGAAAACCTGGGACAGCGGATGGCTACACCTTC	CASRKPGTADGYTF
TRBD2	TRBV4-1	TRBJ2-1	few	TGCGCCAGCAGCCAAGATGGGGCTGAGGGCGGGAGGGCCCGAAATGAGCAGTTCTTC	CASSQDGAEGGRARNEQFF
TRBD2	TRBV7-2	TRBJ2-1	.	TGTGCCAGCAGCCTCCCGGGGGGGAGGGGCGGTGAGCAGTTCTTC	CASSLPGGRGGEQFF
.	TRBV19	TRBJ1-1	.	TGTGCCAGTACTCTACAGAGGAACACTGAAGCTTTCTTT	CASTLQRNTEAFF
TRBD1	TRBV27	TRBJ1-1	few	TGTGCCAGCAGTTCCCCGCGACAGGGAGGGAACACTGAAGCTTTCTTT	CASSSPRQGGNTEAFF
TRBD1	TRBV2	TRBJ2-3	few	TGTGCCTCCAGCAGGGACAGGGCCGGAGATACGCAGTATTTT	CASSRDRAGDTQYF
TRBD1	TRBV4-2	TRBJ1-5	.	TGTGCCAGCAGCCAAGCCGGGACAGTTCAGCCCCAGCATTTT	CASSQAGTVQPQHF
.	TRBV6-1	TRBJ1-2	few	TGTGCCAGCAGTCCATTCCAGACAGCTAACTATGGCTACACCTTC	CASSPFQTANYGYTF
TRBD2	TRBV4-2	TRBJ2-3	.	TGTGCCAGCAGCCAGGGACTAGCGGGGGGCACAGATACGCAGTATTTT	CASSQGLAGGTDTQYF
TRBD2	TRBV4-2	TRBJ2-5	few	TGTGCCAGCAGCCAGCAAGCGGGAGAGGAGACCCAGTACTTC	CASSQQAGEETQYF
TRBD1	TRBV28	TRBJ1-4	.	TGTGCCAGCGAAACGACAGGGGGAAAACTGTTTTTT	CASETTGGKLFF
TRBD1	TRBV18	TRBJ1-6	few	TGTGCCAGCTCCCTTGGACAGGGGGTCGCTAATTCACCCCTCCACTTT	CASSLGQGVANSPLHF
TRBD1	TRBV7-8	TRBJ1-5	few	TGTGCCAGCAGCTTCAGGACAGGGACCGATAGCAATCAGCCCCAGCATTTT	CASSFRTGTDSNQPQHF
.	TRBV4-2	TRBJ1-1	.	TGTGCCAGCAGCGAAGGACGGGGGCTAGGGGGGGTCGCTGAAGCTTTCTTT	CASSEGRGLGGVAEAFF
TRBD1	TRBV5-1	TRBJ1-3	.	TGCGCCAGCAGCCTACGACAGGGAGAGGCTGGAAACACCATATATTTT	CASSLRQGEAGNTIYF